The next 30 T cell receptor beta chains were all read from a single sample in a study of neoadjuvant anti-PD-1 for oral cavity cancer. Clones were read by immunoSEQ multiplex PCR, and TCRdb kept only the in-frame ones, dropping some. The sample yields 15,000 or so clones, around 82% seen once. The time point is: after neoadjuvant nivolumab, at surgical resection. The source material was PBMCs, sampled after nivolumab (anti-PD-1) treatment. The receptors originated from a person aged 40-85 years with oral cavity squamous cell carcinoma.

V gene TRBV6-1 combines with J gene TRBJ1-3; D gene ambiguous. CDR3 length: 14 residues. Germline CDR1 MNHNS, CDR2 SASEGT. Trimming pared 5 bases from V and 0 bases from J, leaving 8 bases between. DNA of the CDR3: TGTGCCAGCAGTTTAGACCCCTCTGGAAACACCATATATTTT. Residues: CASSLDPSGNTIYF.

The chain carries TRBV5-1 and TRBJ2-1, with D perhaps matching TRBD2 (5 bases). Trimming took off 1 base at V and 5 bases at J, with 10 bases between the two ends. CDR3 length: 14 residues. CDR1 is SGHRS, CDR2 YFSETQ, per germline. CDR3 sequence (DNA): TGCGCCAGCAGCTTGTGGGGAGTTGACAATGAGCAGTTCTTC. It is translated as CASSLWGVDNEQFF.

The chain joins TRBV13 to TRBJ1-1, with 10 bases lining up with TRBD1. CDR1 and CDR2 (germline): PRHDT, FYEKMQ (reference sequence). This CDR3 region has 19 residues. With V trimmed by 2 bases and J by 8 bases, 20 bases remained unmatched. DNA for the CDR3: TGTGCCAGCAGCTTACAGAGGTCGGGACAGGGGCCCCTGGCACTGGAAGCTTTCTTT. Its translation: CASSLQRSGQGPLALEAFF.

V gene TRBV9 combines with J gene TRBJ2-5; 9 nucleotides agree with TRBD1. Trimming at V came to 4 bases and at J to 4 bases, leaving 14 bases not matched to a gene. Germline CDR1 reads SGDLS; CDR2 reads YYNGEE. The CDR3 sequence is 17 residues long. The CDR3 loop reads CASSPGTGLESRETQYF. The DNA for the CDR3 is TGTGCCAGCAGCCCGGGGACAGGGTTGGAATCTCGAGAGACCCAGTACTTC.

The chain couples TRBV2 to TRBJ1-2, with 8 positions matching TRBD1. V trimming: 6 bases; J trimming: 4 bases; junction bases outside the gene matches: 10. In germline, CDR1 is SNHLY, CDR2 FYNNEI. CDR3 length: 15 amino acids. CDR3 loop: CASRYGQGDLYGYTF. The CDR3, as DNA: TGTGCCAGCAGGTACGGACAGGGTGACCTCTATGGCTACACCTTC.

The V call is TRBV27, the J call TRBJ1-2; TRBD1 matches 7 bases. The V gene end was trimmed by 5 bases and the J gene end by 4 bases; junction bases not matched to a gene: 4. This CDR3 has 13 amino acids. In germline, CDR1 is MNHEY, CDR2 SMNVEV (reference sequence). CDR3 DNA: TGTGCCAGCAGTACGGGGGACAGCTATGGCTACACCTTC. Protein product: CASSTGDSYGYTF.

This clone was counted a few times. V usage is TRBV5-1 and J usage is TRBJ2-7; the D call may be TRBD1 or TRBD2 (5 bases each). The length of the CDR3 is 14 residues. The germline V gene has CDR1 SGHRS and CDR2 YFSETQ. Trimming took 7 bases from V and 6 from J, leaving 20 bases between them. The CDR3 coding sequence is TGCGCCAGCCATTCCGGGACGGTCGTGGGCGAGCAGTACTTC. Protein product: CASHSGTVVGEQYF.

The CDR3 protein is CASSWWHGENTEAFF. DNA for the CDR3: TGCGCCAGCAGCTGGTGGCACGGGGAGAACACTGAAGCTTTCTTT. The chain has TRBV5-1 and TRBJ1-1; D ambiguous. V lost 3 bases and J lost 1, with 13 bases in between. This CDR3 is built from 15 residues. CDR1 is SGHRS, CDR2 YFSETQ, per germline.

The CDR3 reads CASSLVGIAGGAFYEQYF. CDR3 in DNA: TGTGCCAGCAGCTTAGTAGGGATAGCGGGAGGGGCTTTTTACGAGCAGTACTTC. V gene TRBV7-2 combines with J gene TRBJ2-7, with 11 positions matching TRBD2. This CDR3 contains 18 residues. The trim removed 1 base at V and 4 bases at J, leaving 12 bases unmatched. Germline loops: CDR1 SGHTA, CDR2 FQGNSA.

The chain employs TRBV19 and TRBJ1-6; weak D call: TRBD1 (5 bases). This CDR3 is built from 15 residues. V was trimmed by 4 bases and J by 9 bases, leaving 16 bases between them. Per germline, CDR1 LNHDA and CDR2 SQIVND (reference sequence). The CDR3 nucleotides are TGTGCCAGTAGTACCCCGGGACGGGGACCTTCACCCCTCCACTTT. This codes for CASSTPGRGPSPLHF.

This chain uses TRBV7-3 with TRBJ2-2, with a weak D call TRBD1 (5 bases). The V end was cut by 5 bases, the J end by 6 bases, with 13 bases between. The CDR3 covers 14 residues. Germline V gives CDR1 SGHTA, CDR2 FQGTGA. The CDR3 here is CASSPFQGSGELFF. CDR3 coding DNA: TGTGCCAGCAGCCCCTTCCAGGGTTCCGGGGAGCTGTTTTTT.

This chain uses TRBV6-1 with TRBJ1-5; 7 nucleotides align to TRBD1. The CDR3 extends over 15 amino acids. Germline assignment: CDR1 MNHNS and CDR2 SASEGT. Germline trimming cut 2 bases from V and 4 bases from J; bases unmatched to any gene: 5. The CDR3 loop is CASSEMGQSNQPQHF. CDR3 in DNA: TGTGCCAGCAGTGAAATGGGACAGTCAAATCAGCCCCAGCATTTT.

CDR3 in DNA: TGTGCCAGCAGCTTTGGCCGCACAGATACGCAGTATTTT. Translation gives CASSFGRTDTQYF. The chain links TRBV7-9 to TRBJ2-3; D remains unclear. The germline gives CDR1 SEHNR, CDR2 FQNEAQ (reference sequence). This CDR3 has 13 residues. V dropped 3 bases and J dropped 1 base, with 5 bases sitting between them.

This chain uses TRBV2 with TRBJ1-2; tentative D call: TRBD1 (5 bases). The length of the CDR3 is 12 residues. CDR1 and CDR2 from the germline V gene are SNHLY and FYNNEI. Trimming cost V 3 bases and J 8 bases, with 10 bases left between them. The CDR3 coding sequence is TGTGCCAGCAGTGAGAGGGGAGGAGGCTACACCTTC. Its protein product is CASSERGGGYTF.

This chain connects TRBV5-8 to TRBJ2-7, with 10 bases aligning to TRBD1. The CDR3 has 15 amino acids. Germline assignment: CDR1 SGHTS and CDR2 YDEGEE. J was trimmed by 5 bases and V by 5 bases; bases with no gene match: 10. CDR3 sequence (DNA): TGTGCCAGCAGACGAGACAGGGGGCTGATGAACGAGCAGTACTTC. It encodes CASRRDRGLMNEQYF.

The chain carries TRBV10-2 and TRBJ1-5, with 7 bases fitting TRBD1. Losses at the gene ends were 6 bases for V and 1 base for J; bases not matched to a gene: 6. This CDR3 has 15 residues. Germline assignment: CDR1 WSHSY and CDR2 SAAADI. CDR3 nucleotide sequence: TGCGCCAGCAGGGAGACAGGGTCGAGCAATCAGCCCCAGCATTTT. It specifies CASRETGSSNQPQHF.

The V gene is TRBV7-9, the J gene TRBJ2-3; TRBD2 might be the D (6 bases). The CDR3 sequence is 14 residues long. Trimming shortened V by 4 bases and J by 3 bases, and 11 bases separated the two germline ends. Germline V CDR1 and CDR2: SEHNR, FQNEAQ (reference sequence). CDR3 in DNA: TGTGCCAGCAGCTGGCGGGAAAAAACAGATACGCAGTATTTT. It translates to CASSWREKTDTQYF.

This clone was detected only a few times. The J gene is TRBJ1-5, the V gene TRBV5-5; 8 positions agree with TRBD1. The ends lost 4 bases at V and 4 bases at J; junction bases unmatched: 10. Germline V gene sequence: CDR1 SGHKS, CDR2 YYEKEE (reference sequence). The CDR3 extends over 16 amino acids. The CDR3 DNA follows: TGTGCCAGCAGCCCCGGACAGGGTGTTGGTAATCAGCCCCAGCATTTT. Protein: CASSPGQGVGNQPQHF.

The chain has TRBV5-1 and TRBJ2-7; 8 positions agree with TRBD2. Germline CDR1 SGHRS, CDR2 YFSETQ. After removal of 1 base from V and 3 bases from J, the junction contained 6 bases not matched to a gene. The CDR3 has 15 residues. The CDR3 sequence is CASSLSPGGLYEQYF. In DNA, the CDR3 is TGCGCCAGCAGCTTGAGTCCGGGAGGGCTCTACGAGCAGTACTTC. Complete variable domain (other parts from reference TRBV5-1 and TRBJ2-7): KAGVTQTPRYLIKTRGQQVTLSCSPISGHRSVSWYQQTPGQGLQFLFEYFSETQRNKGNFPGRFSGRQFSNSRSEMNVSTLELGDSALYLCASSLSPGGLYEQYFGPGTRLTVT.

In its sample, this clone was seen once. The rearrangement joins TRBV6-4 to TRBJ2-1; D is unclear. Trimming pared 0 bases from V and 0 bases from J, leaving 6 bases between. Germline CDR1 and CDR2: MRHNA and SNTAGT. The CDR3 totals 15 residues. The CDR3 coding sequence is TGTGCCAGCAGTGACTCGGCAGGCTCCTACAATGAGCAGTTCTTC. Its translation is CASSDSAGSYNEQFF.

The chain links TRBV30 to TRBJ2-7; TRBD1 matches 9 bases. V trimming: 0 bases; J trimming: 11 bases; junction bases outside the gene matches: 2. This CDR3 is 11 amino acids long. The germline V gene encodes CDR1 GTSNPN and CDR2 SVGIG (reference sequence). This chain's CDR3 is CAWSVRDREYF. The CDR3 nucleotides are TGTGCCTGGAGTGTAAGGGACAGGGAGTACTTC.

CDR3 DNA: TGTGCCAGCAAGTGCCGGGACGCAGCCTACGAGCAGTACTTC. Residues: CASKCRDAAYEQYF. The chain joins TRBV14 to TRBJ2-7, with D possibly being TRBD1 or TRBD2 (5 bases each). With 7 bases removed from V and 2 bases from J, the gap between germline ends came to 15 bases. CDR1 SGHDN and CDR2 FVKESK come from the germline V gene. The CDR3 is made up of 14 amino acids.

The gene calls are TRBV2 and TRBJ1-4; no clear D gene. The CDR3 length is 14 residues. Germline loops: CDR1 SNHLY, CDR2 FYNNEI. The V and J ends lost 4 bases and 8 bases respectively, with 14 bases between them. This CDR3 reads CASSVPEGGEKLFF. The CDR3 DNA is TGTGCCAGCAGTGTGCCAGAAGGAGGAGAAAAACTGTTTTTT.

The genes are TRBV30 and TRBJ2-1, with 9 bases aligning to TRBD2. Germline CDR1 and CDR2: GTSNPN and SVGIG (reference sequence). This CDR3 is built from 14 residues. DNA for the CDR3: TGTGGCCTAGGGCGGGAGGGTGACTACAATGAGCAGTTCTTC. It codes for CGLGREGDYNEQFF.

The gene calls are TRBV5-8 and TRBJ2-1, with 8 bases that match TRBD2. This CDR3 comprises 14 residues. Germline CDR1 reads SGHTS; CDR2 reads YDEGEE. V was clipped by 2 bases and J by 4 bases; unmatched bases: 2. CDR3 sequence (DNA): TGTGCCAGCAGCTTACTAGCGGTTTACAATGAGCAGTTCTTC. Translated, it gives CASSLLAVYNEQFF. The full variable domain, completed using reference TRBV5-8 and TRBJ2-1, is EAGVTQSPTHLIKTRGQQATLRCSPISGHTSVYWYQQALGLGLQFLLWYDEGEERNRGNFPPRFSGRQFPNYSSELNVNALELEDSALYLCASSLLAVYNEQFFGPGTRLTVL.

In its sample, this clone was seen a few times. CDR3 in amino acids: CAIKQQGGSNQPQHF. In DNA, the CDR3 is TGTGCCATCAAACAACAGGGAGGGAGCAATCAGCCCCAGCATTTT. The chain combines TRBV10-3 with TRBJ1-5; D possibly corresponds to TRBD1 (6 bases). Trimming took off 7 bases at V and 1 base at J, with 14 bases between the two ends. The CDR3 contains 15 residues. The germline CDR1 and CDR2 sequences are ENHRY and SYGVKD.

This chain uses TRBV10-1 with TRBJ2-7; 9 bases agree with TRBD1. The germline CDR1 and CDR2 sequences are WNHNN and SYGVQD (reference sequence). Trimming cost V 4 bases and J 6 bases; bases outside gene matches: 7. This CDR3 region has 14 residues. Here the CDR3 DNA reads TGCGCCAGCAGTGGTGGACAGGGGTCACGCGAGCAGTACTTC. It codes for CASSGGQGSREQYF.

The chain couples TRBV30 to TRBJ1-4; D is uncertain. V was cut by 8 bases and J by 10 bases, with 8 bases left in between. Germline V CDR1 and CDR2: GTSNPN, SVGIG (reference sequence). The CDR3 has 9 amino acids. As DNA, the CDR3 is TGTGCCCGGACCGGAAAACTGTTTTTT. Translation gives CARTGKLFF.

The chain couples TRBV27 to TRBJ2-1, with 7 bases fitting TRBD2. The CDR3 length is 14 residues. Germline-derived CDR1 and CDR2 are MNHEY and SMNVEV (reference sequence). The trim removed 8 bases at V and 2 bases at J, leaving 6 bases unmatched. CDR3 protein: CASGGDGTYNEQFF. DNA for the CDR3: TGTGCCAGCGGGGGGGACGGAACCTACAATGAGCAGTTCTTC.

This clone was observed once. CDR3 DNA: TGCGCCAGCCTGACCATGCCCGGGACCCCCTACAATGAGCAGTTCTTC. Residues: CASLTMPGTPYNEQFF. This sequence joins TRBV4-1 and TRBJ2-1, with D possibly being TRBD1 or TRBD2 (5 bases each). V was clipped by 8 bases and J by 2 bases, with 19 bases between them. CDR3 length: 16 amino acids. Germline V gives CDR1 MGHRA, CDR2 YSYEKL.